The 23 T cell receptor beta chains below come from one sample, sequenced in a study of T cell responses to AZD1222 COVID-19 vaccine. Produced via immunoSEQ multiplex PCR; TCRdb's table is partial and in-frame only. The top ten clones hold roughly 3.7% of a sample with about 150,000 clones, around nine tenths of them seen once. This material consisted of peripheral blood, taken on day 0 of AZD1222 vaccination. These TCRs come from an adult in good health.

The rearrangement uses TRBV19 and TRBJ2-7, with D hard to call. V was clipped by 7 bases and J by 7 bases, with 14 bases between them. The CDR3 covers 12 residues. The germline CDR1 and CDR2 sequences are LNHDA and SQIVND (reference sequence). DNA for the CDR3: TGTGCCAGTACCGGCTTAATTGGGGAGCAGTACTTC. Translating gives CASTGLIGEQYF.

This chain uses TRBV2 with TRBJ2-1; TRBD1 agrees at 7 bases. The trim removed 9 bases at V and 9 bases at J, leaving 8 bases unmatched. The CDR3 covers 12 residues. Per the germline V gene, CDR1 is SNHLY and CDR2 is FYNNEI. CDR3 DNA: TGTGCCAGTGGGGTAACAGGGGCTGAGCAGTTCTTC. It specifies CASGVTGAEQFF.

This chain joins TRBV5-1 and TRBJ1-2; D gene ambiguous. The CDR3 is 14 residues long. In germline, CDR1 is SGHRS, CDR2 YFSETQ. Trimming removed 5 bases at V and 6 bases at J, with 17 bases between. The CDR3 DNA follows: TGCGCCAGCAGGAGGGAGCAACGGTTTGATGGCTACACCTTC. This codes for CASRREQRFDGYTF.

The rearrangement uses TRBV6-5 and TRBJ1-5; 11 bases agree with TRBD1. The CDR3 sequence is 15 residues long. Germline CDR1 is MNHEY and CDR2 is SVGAGI. Trimming cost V 6 bases and J 3 bases; bases outside gene matches: 4. The DNA for the CDR3 is TGTGCCAGCAGCAGGACAGGGGGCCTCAATCAGCCCCAGCATTTT. Residues: CASSRTGGLNQPQHF.

This clone has a single count. The genes are TRBV27 and TRBJ2-7; D may be TRBD1 (5 bases). V shed 5 bases and J shed 3 bases, with 11 bases lying between them. Germline CDR1 reads MNHEY; CDR2 reads SMNVEV (reference sequence). CDR3 length equals 13 residues. CDR3 coding DNA: TGTGCCAGCAGTGTATACAGGAACTACGAGCAGTACTTC. Its protein product is CASSVYRNYEQYF.

The V and J genes are TRBV9 and TRBJ2-7; TRBD2 might be the D (6 bases). CDR3 length: 15 residues. V lost 0 bases and J 0 bases, leaving 10 bases between the germline ends. Germline CDR1 is SGDLS and CDR2 is YYNGEE. CDR3 in DNA: TGTGCCAGCAGCGTAGATTGGGACTCCTCCTACGAGCAGTACTTC. It specifies CASSVDWDSSYEQYF.

V usage is TRBV4-1 and J usage is TRBJ2-6; unclear D gene. The CDR3 spans 13 residues. Between the trimmed V and J ends, which lost 3 bases and 1 base, there was a span of 1 base. Germline CDR1 reads MGHRA; CDR2 reads YSYEKL. Here the CDR3 reads CASSHSGANVLTF. CDR3 nucleotides: TGCGCCAGCAGCCATTCTGGGGCCAACGTCCTGACTTTC.

Points on this clone: Other nucleotide sequences in the sample specify the same CDR3. This rearrangement joins TRBV7-2 to TRBJ1-1, with D hard to call. V was cut by 3 bases and J by 1 base, with 9 bases left in between. The CDR3 sequence is 14 residues long. Germline V gene sequence: CDR1 SGHTA, CDR2 FQGNSA. CDR3 sequence reads: CASSFGRANTEAFF. CDR3 nucleotide sequence: TGTGCCAGCAGCTTTGGGAGGGCGAACACTGAAGCTTTCTTT.

The rearrangement uses TRBV12-3 or TRBV12-4 and TRBJ1-2; D is unclear. This CDR3 comprises 13 residues. Trimming took off 5 bases at V and 4 bases at J, with 11 bases between the two ends. The CDR3 sequence: CASSPRASYGYTF. CDR3 coding DNA: TGTGCCAGCAGTCCCCGGGCCAGCTATGGCTACACCTTC.

The chain is built from TRBV5-6 and TRBJ1-1, with a weak D call TRBD1 (5 bases). V lost 4 bases to trimming and J lost 1 base, with 11 bases between them. This CDR3 has 14 residues. The V gene's germline CDR1 is SGHDT and CDR2 YYEEEE. CDR3 residues: CASSGYGTNTEAFF. The CDR3 bases are TGTGCCAGCAGCGGTTACGGGACGAACACTGAAGCTTTCTTT.

The chain has TRBV10-2 and TRBJ1-4, with D possibly being TRBD1 (5 bases). CDR1 is WSHSY and CDR2 is SAAADI in the germline V gene. This CDR3 is built from 14 residues. The V and J ends lost 2 bases and 8 bases respectively, with 12 bases between them. The CDR3 DNA is TGCGCCAGCAGTGAGGTGGGGGTCGGGGAAAAACTGTTTTTT. The encoded protein is CASSEVGVGEKLFF.

The chain uses TRBV5-1 and TRBJ2-7; D is possibly TRBD1 (5 bases). This CDR3 region has 16 residues. CDR1 SGHRS and CDR2 YFSETQ come from the germline V gene. V was pared by 0 bases and J by 0 bases, with 13 bases between. This CDR3 is CASSLVMGRGSYEQYF. Written as DNA, the CDR3 is TGCGCCAGCAGCTTGGTGATGGGTAGGGGCTCCTACGAGCAGTACTTC.

The chain recombines TRBV18 with TRBJ2-7, with D unclear. There are 12 residues in the CDR3. The V gene lost 6 bases and the J gene lost 2 bases, with 8 bases spanning the gap. CDR1 KGHSH and CDR2 LQKENI come from the germline V gene. CDR3 residues: CASSHGPYEQYF. CDR3 coding DNA: TGTGCCAGCTCGCATGGGCCCTACGAGCAGTACTTC.

This chain links TRBV11-2 with TRBJ1-6; D not certain. Between the trimmed V and J ends, which lost 5 bases and 5 bases, there was a span of 10 bases. Per germline, CDR1 SGHAT and CDR2 FQNNGV. The CDR3 contains 14 residues. Written as DNA, the CDR3 is TGTGCCAGCAGCCCATTCGGGAATAATTCACCCCTCCACTTT. Its translation is CASSPFGNNSPLHF.

The chain has TRBV9 and TRBJ1-2; the match to TRBD1 covers 7 bases. The V gene end was trimmed by 0 bases and the J gene end by 8 bases; junction bases not matched to a gene: 10. The germline V gene has CDR1 SGDLS and CDR2 YYNGEE. The CDR3 is 15 residues long. CDR3 in amino acids: CASSVVDRVVRGYTF. The CDR3 DNA sequence: TGTGCCAGCAGCGTAGTTGACAGGGTGGTACGCGGCTACACCTTC. The full variable domain, with the rest looked up from reference TRBV9 and TRBJ1-2, is DSGVTQTPKHLITATGQRVTLRCSPRSGDLSVYWYQQSLDQGLQFLIQYYNGEERAKGNILERFSAQQFPDLHSELNLSSLELGDSALYFCASSVVDRVVRGYTFGSGTRLTVV.

This clone occurred a few times. The chain recombines TRBV29-1 with TRBJ2-2; D gene uncertain. This CDR3 has 14 residues. Germline CDR1 SQVTM, CDR2 ANQGSEA. Trimming shortened V by 7 bases and J by 6 bases, and 18 bases separated the two germline ends. The CDR3 sequence is CSAKPGSLAGELFF. In DNA, the CDR3 is TGCAGCGCCAAACCCGGATCGCTGGCCGGGGAGCTGTTTTTT.

The gene calls are TRBV7-2 and TRBJ2-2; possibly TRBD1 for D (7 bases). This CDR3 is 15 amino acids long. Germline CDR1 and CDR2: SGHTA and FQGNSA. V dropped 3 bases and J dropped 4 bases, with 12 bases sitting between them. This chain's CDR3 is CASSFPQGGTGELFF. Here the CDR3 DNA reads TGTGCCAGCAGCTTTCCGCAGGGGGGCACCGGGGAGCTGTTTTTT.

CDR3 protein: CASRPESSYEQYF. The DNA for the CDR3 is TGTGCCAGCCGACCTGAATCCTCCTACGAGCAGTACTTC. The chain uses TRBV13 and TRBJ2-7; D is ambiguous. The CDR3 covers 13 residues. The germline gives CDR1 PRHDT, CDR2 FYEKMQ (reference sequence). Trimming removed 8 bases at V and 0 bases at J, with 11 bases between.

The rearrangement links TRBV5-1 to TRBJ2-1; D gene ambiguous. The CDR3 is made up of 13 amino acids. V was clipped by 3 bases and J by 6 bases, with 10 bases between them. Per the germline V gene, CDR1 is SGHRS and CDR2 is YFSETQ. The CDR3 DNA reads TGCGCCAGCAGCTCCTCCCTCTCCAATGAGCAGTTCTTC. Protein product: CASSSSLSNEQFF.

The chain couples TRBV27 to TRBJ2-3; D perhaps matches TRBD2 (6 bases). V shed 1 base and J shed 0 bases, with 11 bases lying between them. There are 16 residues in the CDR3. Germline V gene data show CDR1 as MNHEY and CDR2 as SMNVEV (reference sequence). The CDR3 loop is CASSLWGGVSTDTQYF. CDR3 coding DNA: TGTGCCAGCAGTTTATGGGGCGGGGTAAGCACAGATACGCAGTATTTT.

The chain combines TRBV10-3 with TRBJ2-5; D is unclear. The V gene's germline CDR1 is ENHRY and CDR2 SYGVKD. Between the trimmed V and J ends, which lost 6 bases and 0 bases, there was a span of 8 bases. This CDR3 contains 13 residues. The CDR3 nucleotides read TGTGCCATCAGGCCCCCGAACCAAGAGACCCAGTACTTC. Its translation is CAIRPPNQETQYF.

This clone was counted between two and nine times. The V and J genes are TRBV2 and TRBJ2-5, with 7 bases lining up with TRBD2. The J segment lost 0 bases and the V segment lost 3 bases, leaving 10 bases of the junction unmatched. The CDR3 extends over 17 amino acids. Germline V gene sequence: CDR1 SNHLY, CDR2 FYNNEI. The CDR3 coding sequence is TGTGCCAGCAGTGAGGCTCTAGCGGAGCAGTACCAAGAGACCCAGTACTTC. Translated, it gives CASSEALAEQYQETQYF. The full variable domain, completed using reference TRBV2 and TRBJ2-5, is EPEVTQTPSHQVTQMGQEVILRCVPISNHLYFYWYRQILGQKVEFLVSFYNNEISEKSEIFDDQFSVERPDGSNFTLKIRSTKLEDSAMYFCASSEALAEQYQETQYFGPGTRLLVL.

The rearrangement uses TRBV28 and TRBJ2-4, with a tentative D call TRBD1 (5 bases). Germline V CDR1 and CDR2: MDHEN, SYDVKM. The CDR3 has 15 residues. The germline V and J ends were trimmed by 4 bases and 0 bases, with 10 bases remaining between them. This CDR3 reads CASSSGLLAKNIQYF. The CDR3 DNA sequence: TGTGCCAGCAGTTCAGGGCTATTAGCCAAAAACATTCAGTACTTC. Using reference TRBV28 and TRBJ2-4 for the parts outside the CDR3, the full variable domain is DVKVTQSSRYLVKRTGEKVFLECVQDMDHENMFWYRQDPGLGLRLIYFSYDVKMKEKGDIPEGYSVSREKKERFSLILESASTNQTSMYLCASSSGLLAKNIQYFGAGTRLSVL.